These T cell receptor beta chains were read from a single sample in a study of OX40 agonist ivuxolimab in advanced cancers. Clones were read by immunoSEQ multiplex PCR, and TCRdb kept only the in-frame ones, dropping some. The sample lists about 79,000 clones; 85% to 95% were seen once. This specimen was CD4+ or CD8+ T cells sorted from blood, taken in a trial of the OX40 agonist ivuxolimab. Receptors originate from an adult with an advanced solid tumor such as melanoma, head and neck, liver or kidney cancer. The CDR3 runs from the conserved cysteine through the conserved F or W. Fields, in order: D gene, V gene, J gene, clone size, CDR3 DNA, CDR3 protein. The D gene is left open where the match is weak. A clone size is listed for some rows: how often the clone was seen (once, few, many), or a class if it is expanded.

d_call: NA
v_call: TRBV19
j_call: TRBJ2-5
clone_size: NA
cdr3_nt: TGTGCCAGTAGGTTAACCTATCAAGAGACCCAGTACTTC
cdr3_aa: CASRLTYQETQYF

d_call: NA
v_call: TRBV4-1
j_call: TRBJ1-4
clone_size: NA
cdr3_nt: TGCGCCAGCAGCCAATACAGTTCAACTAATGAAAAACTGTTTTTT
cdr3_aa: CASSQYSSTNEKLFF

d_call: NA
v_call: TRBV6-5
j_call: TRBJ2-7
clone_size: NA
cdr3_nt: TGTGCCAGCAGCCCGATCTCCGCCGCCTACGAGCAGTACTTC
cdr3_aa: CASSPISAAYEQYF

d_call: TRBD1
v_call: TRBV11-2
j_call: TRBJ2-7
clone_size: NA
cdr3_nt: TGTGCCAGCAGCTTCCAGACAGGGCTCGGCTACGAGCAGTACTTC
cdr3_aa: CASSFQTGLGYEQYF

d_call: NA
v_call: TRBV6-4
j_call: TRBJ2-3
clone_size: medium-sized
cdr3_nt: TGTGCCAGCAGTGTGAGTGACAGCACAGATACGCAGTATTTT
cdr3_aa: CASSVSDSTDTQYF

d_call: TRBD1
v_call: TRBV27
j_call: TRBJ1-1
clone_size: NA
cdr3_nt: TGTGCCAGCAGTTTAGCAGGACAGGGGGCCATGAACACTGAAGCTTTCTTT
cdr3_aa: CASSLAGQGAMNTEAFF

d_call: TRBD1
v_call: TRBV6-5
j_call: TRBJ1-4
clone_size: NA
cdr3_nt: TGTGCCAGCAGTAATCAGGGGGCTCATGGTGAAAAACTGTTTTTT
cdr3_aa: CASSNQGAHGEKLFF

d_call: NA
v_call: TRBV13
j_call: TRBJ2-7
clone_size: NA
cdr3_nt: TGTGCCAGCAGCTTAGACGGGGTCCCCTACGAGCAGTACTTC
cdr3_aa: CASSLDGVPYEQYF

d_call: TRBD1
v_call: TRBV27
j_call: TRBJ2-1
clone_size: NA
cdr3_nt: TGTGCCAGCAGCCCCGGGACAGGGGCCTACAATGAGCAGTTCTTC
cdr3_aa: CASSPGTGAYNEQFF

d_call: TRBD2
v_call: TRBV7-3
j_call: TRBJ2-2
clone_size: NA
cdr3_nt: TGTGCCAGCAGCTTACCGCCTAGCGGGCATGGTACCGGGGAGCTGTTTTTT
cdr3_aa: CASSLPPSGHGTGELFF

d_call: NA
v_call: TRBV12-5
j_call: TRBJ2-1
clone_size: NA
cdr3_nt: TGTGCTAGTGCTCTTTTAGGATACAATGAGCAGTTCTTC
cdr3_aa: CASALLGYNEQFF

d_call: NA
v_call: TRBV29-1
j_call: TRBJ2-2
clone_size: NA
cdr3_nt: TGCAGCGTATTCACCGGGGAGCTGTTTTTT
cdr3_aa: CSVFTGELFF

d_call: NA
v_call: TRBV25-1
j_call: TRBJ1-2
clone_size: NA
cdr3_nt: TGTGCCAGCAGTGAATCGCGAGGGGGGAACTATGGCTACACCTTC
cdr3_aa: CASSESRGGNYGYTF

d_call: NA
v_call: TRBV16
j_call: TRBJ2-7
clone_size: NA
cdr3_nt: TGTGCCAGCAGCCAATCAGGCACCCTGCTCCACTACGAGCAGTACTTC
cdr3_aa: CASSQSGTLLHYEQYF

d_call: TRBD2
v_call: TRBV7-6
j_call: TRBJ2-3
clone_size: NA
cdr3_nt: TGTGCCAGCAGCTTAGATCGGACTAGCGGGGCCACAGATACGCAGTATTTT
cdr3_aa: CASSLDRTSGATDTQYF

d_call: NA
v_call: TRBV21-1
j_call: TRBJ2-3
clone_size: NA
cdr3_nt: TGTGCCAGCAGCAAAGTAGCCGGCGGACGTTGGGATACGCAGTATTTT
cdr3_aa: CASSKVAGGRWDTQYF

d_call: TRBD2
v_call: TRBV19
j_call: TRBJ2-7
clone_size: NA
cdr3_nt: TGTGCCAGTAGTCCCTCCCCGGGGGGGTCCTACGAGCAGTACTTC
cdr3_aa: CASSPSPGGSYEQYF

d_call: TRBD2
v_call: TRBV5-1
j_call: TRBJ2-3
clone_size: NA
cdr3_nt: TGCGCCAGCAGCTCCCGGGTAGCGGGGGGGCCGGGCACAGATACGCAGTATTTT
cdr3_aa: CASSSRVAGGPGTDTQYF

d_call: TRBD1
v_call: TRBV29-1
j_call: TRBJ1-1
clone_size: once
cdr3_nt: TGCAGCGCCCGGGGGACAGGTGGGGACACTTTCTTT
cdr3_aa: CSARGTGGDTFF

d_call: TRBD2
v_call: TRBV6-4
j_call: TRBJ2-1
clone_size: NA
cdr3_nt: TGTGCCAGCATTAAACTAGCGGGGGGGGCCTACAATGAGCAGTTCTTC
cdr3_aa: CASIKLAGGAYNEQFF

d_call: NA
v_call: TRBV11-2
j_call: TRBJ1-2
clone_size: NA
cdr3_nt: TGTGCCAGCAGCTTAGCCCCTCCAGGGAACTATGGCTACACCTTC
cdr3_aa: CASSLAPPGNYGYTF

d_call: TRBD1
v_call: TRBV27
j_call: TRBJ2-7
clone_size: few
cdr3_nt: TGTGCCAGCAGTTTATCGACCGGGACAGGGTGGTACGAGCAGTACTTC
cdr3_aa: CASSLSTGTGWYEQYF

d_call: NA
v_call: TRBV5-6
j_call: TRBJ1-4
clone_size: NA
cdr3_nt: TGTGCCAGCAGCGGGGGATCCCAGGGTGTCGAAAAACTGTTTTTT
cdr3_aa: CASSGGSQGVEKLFF

d_call: TRBD2
v_call: TRBV7-6
j_call: TRBJ2-7
clone_size: NA
cdr3_nt: TGTGCCAGCTCCTCAGCGGGGGGGCCCTACGAGCAGTACTTC
cdr3_aa: CASSSAGGPYEQYF

d_call: NA
v_call: TRBV13
j_call: TRBJ2-1
clone_size: once
cdr3_nt: TGTGCCAGCAGCTTCGCTGGTCACAATGAGCAGTTCTTC
cdr3_aa: CASSFAGHNEQFF

d_call: NA
v_call: TRBV6-4
j_call: TRBJ2-2
clone_size: once
cdr3_nt: TGTGCCAGCAGTGACTCCCGGGACATGGGCACCGGGGAGCTGTTTTTT
cdr3_aa: CASSDSRDMGTGELFF

d_call: NA
v_call: TRBV21-1
j_call: TRBJ1-5
clone_size: NA
cdr3_nt: TGTGCCAGCAGCAAAGGGGGAGAGGCCCTTCCCAATCAGCCCCAGCATTTT
cdr3_aa: CASSKGGEALPNQPQHF

d_call: NA
v_call: TRBV27
j_call: TRBJ2-7
clone_size: NA
cdr3_nt: TGTGCCAGCAGTTTAATAAGCTATCCGGGACGTACGTACGAGCAGTACTTC
cdr3_aa: CASSLISYPGRTYEQYF

d_call: NA
v_call: TRBV2
j_call: TRBJ2-7
clone_size: NA
cdr3_nt: TGTGCCAGCAGTGAAGTGGCCACCACTGACGAGCAGTACTTC
cdr3_aa: CASSEVATTDEQYF

d_call: NA
v_call: TRBV13
j_call: TRBJ2-7
clone_size: NA
cdr3_nt: TGTGCCAGCAGCCCCAGCTCCTACGAGCAGTACTTC
cdr3_aa: CASSPSSYEQYF

d_call: TRBD2
v_call: TRBV5-1
j_call: TRBJ2-1
clone_size: NA
cdr3_nt: TGCGCCAGCAGCTTGGCCCAGCGGGGGGGCCCGAGCTCCTACAATGAGCAGTTCTTC
cdr3_aa: CASSLAQRGGPSSYNEQFF

d_call: NA
v_call: TRBV19
j_call: TRBJ1-1
clone_size: NA
cdr3_nt: TGTGCCAGGACCCGGCGCGGAGAAGGGATCACTGAAGCTTTCTTT
cdr3_aa: CARTRRGEGITEAFF

d_call: TRBD1
v_call: TRBV5-1
j_call: TRBJ2-1
clone_size: NA
cdr3_nt: TGCGCCAGCAGCTACACAGGGGGGCGCTACAATGAGCAGTTCTTC
cdr3_aa: CASSYTGGRYNEQFF